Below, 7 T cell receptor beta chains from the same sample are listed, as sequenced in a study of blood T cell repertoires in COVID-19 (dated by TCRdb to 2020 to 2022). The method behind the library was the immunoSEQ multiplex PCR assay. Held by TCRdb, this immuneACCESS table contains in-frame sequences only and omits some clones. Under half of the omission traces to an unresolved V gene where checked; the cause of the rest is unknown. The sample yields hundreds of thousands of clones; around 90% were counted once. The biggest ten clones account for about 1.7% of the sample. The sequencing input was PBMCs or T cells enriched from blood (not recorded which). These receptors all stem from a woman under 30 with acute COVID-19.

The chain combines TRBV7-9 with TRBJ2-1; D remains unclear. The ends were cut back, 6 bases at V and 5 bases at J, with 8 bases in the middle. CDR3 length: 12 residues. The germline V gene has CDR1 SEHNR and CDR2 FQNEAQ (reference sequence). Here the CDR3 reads CASRNLHNEQFF. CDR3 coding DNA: TGTGCCAGCAGGAACTTGCACAATGAGCAGTTCTTC.

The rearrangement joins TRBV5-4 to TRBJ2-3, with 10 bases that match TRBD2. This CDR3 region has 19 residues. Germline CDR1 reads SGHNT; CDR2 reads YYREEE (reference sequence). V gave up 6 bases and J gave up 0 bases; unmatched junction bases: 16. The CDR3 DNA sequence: TGTGCCAGCACCTCGGGCGGTCTAGCGGGGGTGATTAGCACAGATACGCAGTATTTT. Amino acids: CASTSGGLAGVISTDTQYF.

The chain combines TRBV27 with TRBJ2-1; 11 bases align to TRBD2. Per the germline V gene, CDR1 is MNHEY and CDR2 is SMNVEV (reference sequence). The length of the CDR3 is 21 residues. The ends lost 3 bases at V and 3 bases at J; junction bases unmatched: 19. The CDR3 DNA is TGTGCCAGCAGTTTCCCCCAAGGGACTAGCGGTAAGAAACCTGGCTACAATGAGCAGTTCTTC. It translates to CASSFPQGTSGKKPGYNEQFF.

The CDR3 is CASKSREGGTDTQYF. CDR3 DNA sequence: TGTGCCAGTAAATCGCGGGAGGGCGGGACAGATACGCAGTATTTT. This chain links TRBV27 with TRBJ2-3; 9 bases align to TRBD2. V gave up 9 bases and J gave up 3 bases; unmatched junction bases: 10. CDR1 is MNHEY, CDR2 SMNVEV, per germline (reference sequence). This CDR3 is built from 15 residues.

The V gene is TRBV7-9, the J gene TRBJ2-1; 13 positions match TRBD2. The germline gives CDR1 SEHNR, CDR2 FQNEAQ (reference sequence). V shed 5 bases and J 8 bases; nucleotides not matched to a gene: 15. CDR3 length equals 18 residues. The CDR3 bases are TGTGCCAGCAGCCACGGACTAGCGGGAGTCACCCGTTGGTATGAGCAGTTCTTC. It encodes CASSHGLAGVTRWYEQFF.

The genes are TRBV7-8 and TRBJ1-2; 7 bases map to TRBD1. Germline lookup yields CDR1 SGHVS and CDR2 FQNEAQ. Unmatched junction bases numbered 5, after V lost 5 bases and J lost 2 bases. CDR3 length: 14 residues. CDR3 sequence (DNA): TGTGCCAGCAGCCCAGAGGGGGCGAACTATGGCTACACCTTC. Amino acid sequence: CASSPEGANYGYTF.

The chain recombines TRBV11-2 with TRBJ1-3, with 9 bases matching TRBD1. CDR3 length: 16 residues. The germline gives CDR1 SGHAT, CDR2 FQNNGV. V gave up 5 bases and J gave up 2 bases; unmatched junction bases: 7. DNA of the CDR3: TGTGCCAGCAGCCTCGGGACAGGGAGGCCTGGAAACACCATATATTTT. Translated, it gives CASSLGTGRPGNTIYF.